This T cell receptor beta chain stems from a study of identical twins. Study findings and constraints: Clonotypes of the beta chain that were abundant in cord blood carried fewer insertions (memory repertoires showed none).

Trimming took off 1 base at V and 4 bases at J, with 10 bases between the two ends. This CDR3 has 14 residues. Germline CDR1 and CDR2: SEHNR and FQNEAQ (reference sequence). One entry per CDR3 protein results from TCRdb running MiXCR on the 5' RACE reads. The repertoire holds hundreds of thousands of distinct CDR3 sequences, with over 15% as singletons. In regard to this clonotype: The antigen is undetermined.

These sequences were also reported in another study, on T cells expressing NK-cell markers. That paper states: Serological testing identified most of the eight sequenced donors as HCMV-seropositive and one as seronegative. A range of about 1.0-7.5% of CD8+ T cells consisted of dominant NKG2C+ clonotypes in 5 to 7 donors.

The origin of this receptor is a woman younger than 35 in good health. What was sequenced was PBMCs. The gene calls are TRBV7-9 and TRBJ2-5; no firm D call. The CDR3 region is CASSLVPQRETQYF. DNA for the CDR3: TGTGCCAGCAGCTTAGTCCCACAGCGAGAGACCCAGTACTTC.